Listed here is a single TCR beta chain. Its target is not known. This CDR3 comprises 15 residues. Germline assignment: CDR1 SQVTM and CDR2 ANQGSEA. TRB cDNA libraries were made by UMI-labeled 5' RACE. TCRdb re-called the 5' RACE reads; one entry per CDR3 protein, DNA not given. This table holds some 68,000 distinct CDR3 sequences. These data belong to a study of CXCR3-negative and CXCR3-positive naive CD8 T cells. Study-level results: Naive subsets displayed similar surface CD5, and TCR strength was inferred from TRB CDR3 properties. Whereas memory cells differed, naive CXCR3-negative and CXCR3-positive cells shared similar TRBV-TRBJ usage. TRB CDR3 hydrophobicity was greater in CXCR3-positive naive cells than in CXCR3-negative naive cells.

The chain has TRBV29-1 and TRBJ2-7; TCRdb's D gene call, TRBD2, goes unchecked for lack of DNA. Input material: naive CXCR3+ CD8+ T cells from blood. As for subset: CD45RO-CCR7+CD27+CD95- naive CD8+ T cells expressing CXCR3 (TNR3+). The receptor was isolated from a human donor in good health. Some clones in this sample may be carry-over from other donors' samples. CDR3 residues: CSVEDPGGSSYEQYF.